These T cell receptor beta chains were read from a single sample in a study of blood T cells in healthy people across ages. TCRdb re-derived calls from the 5' RACE reads in MiXCR, one entry per CDR3 protein. The repertoire holds 2 million or so distinct CDR3 sequences, with roughly 49% as singletons. What was sequenced was blood. Receptor source: a woman between 40 and 50 years old in good health. Both conserved end residues are part of each CDR3. A D gene is named only where the DNA matches it firmly. Size is stated for part of the rows, as once, few or many counts, or as a class when the clone is expanded.

size,V,D,J,CDR3,DNA
once,TRBV20-1,TRBD1,TRBJ2-2,CSAGRTGVDTGELFF,TGCAGTGCTGGCAGGACAGGGGTTGATACCGGGGAGCTGTTTTTT
few,TRBV27,.,TRBJ1-4,CASSPAEANEKLFF,TGTGCCAGCAGTCCGGCGGAAGCTAATGAAAAACTGTTTTTT
.,TRBV20-1,.,TRBJ2-1,CSATLDSGKMSSYNEQFF,TGCAGTGCAACCCTGGACAGTGGGAAAATGAGCTCCTACAATGAGCAGTTCTTC
many,TRBV7-2,TRBD2,TRBJ2-1,CASSLAGTSGYNEQFF,TGTGCCAGCAGCTTAGCCGGGACTAGCGGTTACAATGAGCAGTTCTTC
.,TRBV5-6,TRBD1,TRBJ1-5,CASSSLGQANNQPQHF,TGTGCCAGCAGCTCCCTCGGACAGGCCAACAATCAGCCCCAGCATTTT
few,TRBV12-3/TRBV12-4,.,TRBJ2-7,CASSTAPGPTGEQYF,TGTGCCAGCAGTACGGCCCCGGGACCCACTGGCGAGCAGTACTTC
.,TRBV20-1,.,TRBJ2-5,CSASRGYYQETQYF,TGCAGTGCTAGTAGGGGTTACTACCAAGAGACCCAGTACTTC
few,TRBV28,.,TRBJ1-6,CASSRPGGRDYLSSYNSPLHF,TGTGCCAGCAGTCGCCCGGGGGGCAGGGACTATCTAAGCTCCTATAATTCACCCCTCCACTTT
.,TRBV20-1,.,TRBJ2-5,CSAREHGRIFEQYF,TGCAGTGCTAGAGAGCACGGCCGGATCTTTGAGCAGTACTTC
few,TRBV6-2/TRBV6-3,.,TRBJ2-5,CASRLPGPIQETQYF,TGTGCCAGCAGACTTCCGGGACCGATCCAAGAGACCCAGTACTTC
.,TRBV7-3,.,TRBJ2-1,CASSLTSSNEQFF,TGTGCCAGCAGCTTGACTAGTTCCAATGAGCAGTTCTTC
.,TRBV29-1,.,TRBJ1-2,CSVEEWDPNAYGYTF,TGCAGCGTTGAAGAATGGGACCCGAACGCCTATGGCTACACCTTC
.,TRBV7-2,.,TRBJ2-7,CASTLGGQGHTSYEQYF,TGTGCCAGCACCCTGGGGGGTCAGGGACATACCTCCTACGAGCAGTACTTC
many,TRBV7-9,.,TRBJ2-5,CASSPTGLQETQYF,TGTGCCAGCAGCCCTACAGGACTCCAAGAGACCCAGTACTTC
.,TRBV19,.,TRBJ1-1,CASSIIPNTEAFF,TGTGCCAGTAGTATTATCCCGAACACTGAAGCTTTCTTT
.,TRBV28,.,TRBJ2-4,CASSASGPFPSERYF,TGTGCCAGCAGTGCGTCGGGACCCTTCCCAAGTGAGCGGTACTTC
.,TRBV10-1,TRBD2,TRBJ2-1,CASSVRSGRNNEQFF,TGCGCCAGCAGTGTTAGGAGCGGGAGGAACAATGAGCAGTTCTTC
.,TRBV2,.,TRBJ1-2,CASSQGRKPFNYGYTF,TGTGCCAGCAGCCAGGGGCGCAAACCCTTTAACTATGGCTACACCTTC
.,TRBV14,TRBD1,TRBJ2-3,CASSLYRGKEQYF,TGTGCCAGCAGCCTCTACAGGGGAAAAGAGCAGTATTTT
.,TRBV10-3,TRBD1,TRBJ2-5,CAIMGTGPETQYF,TGTGCCATCATGGGGACAGGGCCAGAGACCCAGTACTTC
few,TRBV10-3,.,TRBJ2-1,CAISGGTSPEQFF,TGTGCCATCAGTGGAGGGACTTCTCCTGAGCAGTTCTTC
once,TRBV2,.,TRBJ2-7,CASRVDKGSSYEQYF,TGTGCCAGCAGAGTGGACAAGGGAAGCTCCTACGAGCAGTACTTC
few,TRBV20-1,.,TRBJ1-2,CSARSTGHLNYGYTF,TGCAGTGCTCGATCGACAGGCCATCTTAACTATGGCTACACCTTC
.,TRBV4-2,.,TRBJ1-1,CASSHPRGGFEAEAFF,TGTGCCAGCAGCCATCCCCGGGGAGGGTTTGAGGCTGAAGCTTTCTTT
few,TRBV5-6,TRBD1,TRBJ2-3,CASSVTGKPDTQYF,TGTGCCAGCAGCGTGACAGGGAAGCCAGATACGCAGTATTTT
.,TRBV27,TRBD2,TRBJ2-7,CASRTLTSLPEQYF,TGTGCCAGCAGGACCCTGACTAGCTTGCCCGAGCAGTACTTC
few,TRBV5-6,.,TRBJ2-3,CASSLARKPDTQYF,TGTGCCAGCAGCTTGGCCAGAAAGCCAGATACGCAGTATTTT
.,TRBV10-3,.,TRBJ1-6,CAISEDGRIQSPLHF,TGTGCCATCAGTGAGGATGGCAGGATCCAATCACCCCTCCACTTT
.,TRBV20-1,.,TRBJ2-3,CSAIGRLTDTQYF,TGCAGTGCTATCGGGCGGCTCACAGATACGCAGTATTTT
.,TRBV12-3/TRBV12-4,.,TRBJ1-2,CASSSTGGPTVGYTF,TGTGCCAGCAGTTCTACAGGTGGCCCGACGGTAGGCTACACCTTC
.,TRBV7-9,TRBD1,TRBJ2-5,CASSPPGQQQETQYF,TGTGCCAGCAGCCCACCGGGACAGCAACAAGAGACCCAGTACTTC
few,TRBV29-1,.,TRBJ1-2,CSVEGGREYGYTF,TGCAGCGTTGAAGGGGGAAGGGAGTATGGCTACACCTTC
.,TRBV4-1,.,TRBJ2-3,CASSQEGLPITDTQYF,TGCGCCAGCAGCCAAGAAGGACTACCCATCACAGATACGCAGTATTTT
few,TRBV2,TRBD1,TRBJ2-1,CARPGQGGDEQFF,TGTGCCAGACCGGGACAGGGAGGCGATGAGCAGTTCTTC
few,TRBV24-1,.,TRBJ2-3,CATASSLRPDTQYF,TGTGCCACCGCATCGTCCCTGCGTCCAGATACGCAGTATTTT
many,TRBV5-1,TRBD2,TRBJ2-3,CASSLASGVGDTQYF,TGCGCCAGCAGCTTGGCGAGCGGGGTAGGAGATACGCAGTATTTT
.,TRBV15,.,TRBJ2-1,CATSSLSGERGYNEQFF,TGTGCCACCAGCAGCTTGTCAGGGGAGCGGGGTTACAATGAGCAGTTCTTC
many,TRBV7-2,.,TRBJ2-5,CASSLARVGETQYF,TGTGCCAGCAGCTTAGCGAGGGTAGGGGAGACCCAGTACTTC
few,TRBV15,.,TRBJ1-4,CATSRGAEGEDEKLFF,TGTGCCACCAGCAGAGGCGCGGAAGGGGAAGATGAAAAACTGTTTTTT
once,TRBV11-3,.,TRBJ2-1,CASSSALGGEQFF,TGTGCCAGCAGCTCAGCCCTGGGTGGAGAGCAGTTCTTC
.,TRBV28,TRBD1,TRBJ2-1,CASSSPGQSLEQFF,TGTGCCAGCAGTTCGCCGGGACAGTCTCTTGAGCAGTTCTTC
.,TRBV12-3/TRBV12-4,.,TRBJ2-1,CASTNAYEQFF,TGTGCCAGCACAAATGCCTATGAGCAGTTCTTC
few,TRBV27,.,TRBJ1-2,CASSLTSAGYGYTF,TGTGCCAGCAGTTTGACGTCAGCAGGTTATGGCTACACCTTC
.,TRBV28,.,TRBJ2-6,CASSSRLDRTLTF,TGTGCCAGCAGTTCCCGCCTCGACAGAACGCTGACTTTC
.,TRBV7-2,TRBD1,TRBJ2-1,CASSHGTGSFF,TGTGCCAGCAGCCATGGGACAGGGTCGTTCTTC
.,TRBV28,TRBD1,TRBJ2-5,CASSARGRETQYF,TGTGCCAGCAGTGCCAGGGGGAGAGAGACCCAGTACTTC
.,TRBV28,TRBD1,TRBJ2-7,CASSPTTGGYEQYF,TGTGCCAGCAGTCCTACGACAGGGGGCTACGAGCAGTACTTC
few,TRBV6-2/TRBV6-3,.,TRBJ2-5,CASSYRRSQETQYF,TGTGCCAGCAGTTACAGAAGGAGCCAAGAGACCCAGTACTTC
.,TRBV7-8,TRBD2,TRBJ2-1,CASSLGVAGGLSYNEQFF,TGTGCCAGCAGCCTGGGGGTAGCGGGGGGACTATCCTACAATGAGCAGTTCTTC
few,TRBV7-9,.,TRBJ2-5,CASSFAVGSETQYF,TGTGCCAGCAGCTTCGCGGTGGGCTCAGAGACCCAGTACTTC
.,TRBV29-1,.,TRBJ2-5,CSVEELGRETQYF,TGCAGCGTTGAAGAATTAGGCAGGGAGACCCAGTACTTC
.,TRBV20-1,.,TRBJ2-7,CSARGGLALGEQYF,TGCAGTGCTAGAGGGGGACTCGCCCTGGGCGAGCAGTACTTC